The sequence of this T cell receptor (beta chain) was determined in a study of cytomegalovirus exposure and HLA in healthy donors. In the study overall: Within an early data release were about 85 million unique TCRs drawn from HLA-typed donors.

The germline V and J ends were trimmed by 4 bases and 0 bases, with 7 bases remaining between them. Germline V gene data show CDR1 as MNHEY and CDR2 as SVGAGI. The CDR3 length is 14 residues. As for this clone: Its antigen is unidentified.

Primers included in the PCR were 60 Vbeta and 13 Jbeta primers. Measured with immunoSEQ multiplex PCR; TCRdb has only the in-frame clones, and not every one. The repertoire holds 200,000 to 300,000 clones, with about 80% as singletons. Notes on the study in general: Presence/absence comparisons presumed near-even sequencing depth among donors. About 87% or about 30% of the time was how often most TCR beta V segments were productive, according to an earlier analysis.

The chain joins TRBV6-5 to TRBJ1-5, with a tentative D call TRBD1 (6 bases). This TCR was sampled from a woman between 40 and 50 years old in good health and CMV-seropositive. Sequenced: PBMCs. Written as DNA, the CDR3 is TGTGCCAGCAGTTCGGACAGTAGCAATCAGCCCCAGCATTTT. Translated, it gives CASSSDSSNQPQHF.